A single sample gave rise to the 8 T cell receptor beta chains below, sequenced in a study of T cell changes during pregnancy in multiple sclerosis. Some clones are missing from TCRdb's copy, which holds only in-frame ones; the method was immunoSEQ multiplex PCR. Among roughly 80,000 clones listed, 90% to 95% were seen once. Sequenced material: peripheral blood, taken in the first trimester of pregnancy. The origin of the receptors is a female donor with multiple sclerosis, enrolled in a pregnancy study.

This clone occurred once. This rearrangement joins TRBV4-3 to TRBJ2-3; perhaps TRBD1 as D (6 bases). Deletions cut 0 bases from V and 9 bases from J, with 10 bases between. Germline loops: CDR1 LGHNA, CDR2 YSLEER. This CDR3 contains 13 residues. This CDR3 reads CASSQDPRGTQYF. The CDR3 DNA follows: TGCGCCAGCAGCCAAGACCCCAGGGGCACGCAGTATTTT.

The rearrangement joins TRBV5-4 to TRBJ2-3; D is unresolved. The CDR3 loop spans 13 amino acids. CDR1 is SGHNT, CDR2 YYREEE, per germline (reference sequence). V dropped 0 bases and J dropped 6 bases, with 8 bases sitting between them. CDR3 sequence: CASSLDRSDTQYF. In DNA, the CDR3 is TGTGCCAGCAGCTTGGACCGGTCGGATACGCAGTATTTT.

The rearrangement uses TRBV30 and TRBJ2-5; 11 nucleotides align to TRBD2. The CDR3 spans 16 residues. Germline lookup yields CDR1 GTSNPN and CDR2 SVGIG (reference sequence). The ends lost 2 bases at V and 0 bases at J; junction bases unmatched: 5. CDR3 sequence reads: CAWSPRTSGYQETQYF. The DNA of the CDR3 is TGTGCCTGGAGTCCACGGACTAGCGGGTACCAAGAGACCCAGTACTTC.

Only one count was recorded for this clone. The rearrangement uses TRBV5-1 and TRBJ2-5, with 8 bases that match TRBD2. The CDR3 spans 14 residues. V trimming: 4 bases; J trimming: 5 bases; junction bases outside the gene matches: 7. CDR1 SGHRS and CDR2 YFSETQ come from the germline V gene. CDR3 bases: TGCGCCAGCAGCCTGGACACGGGGGGGGAGACCCAGTACTTC. Residues: CASSLDTGGETQYF.

The chain combines TRBV5-1 with TRBJ2-3; a possible D gene is TRBD1 (6 bases). Germline CDR1 is SGHRS and CDR2 is YFSETQ. Trimming took off 7 bases at V and 2 bases at J, with 14 bases between the two ends. The CDR3 covers 14 residues. The CDR3 DNA follows: TGCGCCAGCGGCCCCCGGGACAACACAGATACGCAGTATTTT. Its protein product is CASGPRDNTDTQYF.

This chain links TRBV29-1 with TRBJ1-1; D not resolved. The CDR3 runs 14 residues. V gave up 4 bases and J gave up 0 bases, with 12 bases separating them. In germline, CDR1 is SQVTM, CDR2 ANQGSEA. This chain's CDR3 is CSVGRPPMNTEAFF. The CDR3 region has the DNA TGCAGCGTTGGGAGGCCCCCCATGAACACTGAAGCTTTCTTT.

CDR3 in amino acids: CASSVDQGHSGNTIYF. The CDR3 DNA reads as TGTGCCAGCAGCGTAGATCAGGGGCACTCTGGAAACACCATATATTTT. This chain connects TRBV9 to TRBJ1-3, with a possible D match to TRBD1 (6 bases). V was clipped by 0 bases and J by 0 bases, with 10 bases between them. Germline CDR1 reads SGDLS; CDR2 reads YYNGEE. This CDR3 spans 16 amino acids.

The genes are TRBV6-1 and TRBJ2-3, with 16 bases aligning to TRBD2. This CDR3 spans 15 amino acids. V lost 5 bases to trimming and J lost 13 bases; unmatched junction nucleotides: 9. The V gene's germline CDR1 is MNHNS and CDR2 SASEGT. CDR3 amino acids: CASSSPGLAGGFKYF. CDR3 nucleotides: TGTGCCAGCAGTTCACCGGGACTAGCGGGGGGGTTCAAGTATTTT.